These 19 T cell receptor beta chains originate from one sample sequenced in a study of shared clonotypes between healthy human individuals. The assay was immunoSEQ multiplex PCR, and TCRdb's table has in-frame clones only and misses some. The sample carries roughly 380,000 clones, about 96% recorded once. Sequencing was carried out using memory CD8+ T cells sorted from blood. As to subset: CD45RO+ cells pooled with CCR7-negative TemRA cells. Receptors were obtained from a man aged 25 to 40 in good health.

The J gene is TRBJ1-5, the V gene TRBV5-6, with D perhaps matching TRBD1 (6 bases). The CDR3 length is 14 residues. CDR1 is SGHDT and CDR2 is YYEEEE in the germline V gene. V lost 2 bases to trimming and J lost 1 base, with 7 bases between them. The CDR3 sequence is CASSFTGSNQPQHF. CDR3 nucleotide sequence: TGTGCCAGCAGCTTCACAGGGAGCAATCAGCCCCAGCATTTT. The full variable domain, with the rest looked up from reference TRBV5-6 and TRBJ1-5, is DAGVTQSPTHLIKTRGQQVTLRCSPKSGHDTVSWYQQALGQGPQFIFQYYEEEERQRGNFPDRFSGHQFPNYSSELNVNALLLGDSALYLCASSFTGSNQPQHFGDGTRLSIL.

The chain links TRBV5-4 to TRBJ2-5, with D possibly matching TRBD1 (6 bases). The V end was cut by 4 bases, the J end by 2 bases, with 18 bases between. Germline lookup yields CDR1 SGHNT and CDR2 YYREEE (reference sequence). The CDR3 totals 16 residues. The CDR3 DNA reads TGTGCCAGCAGCCCGACCGGGACAACGGTTCAAGAGACCCAGTACTTC. Amino acid sequence: CASSPTGTTVQETQYF.

The chain employs TRBV28 and TRBJ1-4; no clear D gene. The V gene lost 4 bases and the J gene lost 11 bases, with 14 bases spanning the gap. The CDR3 contains 13 residues. From germline, CDR1 is MDHEN and CDR2 SYDVKM. CDR3 sequence: CASSSLPGPKLFF. For the CDR3, the DNA is TGTGCCAGCAGTTCCCTACCGGGCCCGAAACTGTTTTTT.

In its sample, this clone was seen a few times. The rearrangement joins TRBV5-1 to TRBJ2-7, with D perhaps TRBD2 (6 bases). This CDR3 has 15 residues. Looked up from germline, CDR1 is SGHRS and CDR2 is YFSETQ. Trimming took 1 base from V and 5 from J, leaving 16 bases between them. The CDR3 protein is CASSLSTGVTHEQYF. CDR3 DNA sequence: TGCGCCAGCAGCTTGTCTACGGGAGTAACCCACGAGCAGTACTTC.

The gene calls are TRBV4-2 and TRBJ1-4; TRBD1 aligns across 7 bases. CDR3 size: 15 residues. V was pared by 4 bases and J by 8 bases, with 10 bases of the junction left unmatched. Per the germline V gene, CDR1 is LGHNA and CDR2 is YNFKEQ. CDR3 nucleotide sequence: TGTGCCAGCAGCCCCCGGCAGGGGGAGCGGGAAAAACTGTTTTTT. Translating gives CASSPRQGEREKLFF.

The CDR3 nucleotides are TGTGCCAGCAGACGGACAGGCGCCACCGGGGAGCTGTTTTTT. Protein product: CASRRTGATGELFF. The chain has TRBV25-1 and TRBJ2-2; 7 bases match TRBD1. The CDR3 totals 14 residues. V was pared by 6 bases and J by 4 bases, with 5 bases of the junction left unmatched. The germline CDR1 and CDR2 sequences are MGHDK and SYGVNS.

This sequence joins TRBV28 and TRBJ2-2; 12 nucleotides match TRBD2. V was clipped by 2 bases and J by 2 bases; unmatched bases: 3. Germline-derived CDR1 and CDR2 are MDHEN and SYDVKM. The CDR3 loop spans 17 amino acids. CDR3 nucleotides: TGTGCCAGCAGTTTACGACTAGCGGGGGCAAACACCGGGGAGCTGTTTTTT. It specifies CASSLRLAGANTGELFF.

The chain joins TRBV5-6 to TRBJ1-1, with D unresolved. Trimming took off 1 base at V and 1 base at J, with 8 bases between the two ends. Germline CDR1 reads SGHDT; CDR2 reads YYEEEE. The CDR3 contains 14 residues. CDR3 DNA: TGTGCCAGCAGCTTGTTCTCCGGGAACACTGAAGCTTTCTTT. It yields the protein CASSLFSGNTEAFF.

The chain combines TRBV10-2 with TRBJ2-7; TRBD2 aligns across 10 bases. This CDR3 has 14 residues. V trimming: 5 bases; J trimming: 2 bases; junction bases outside the gene matches: 3. Germline CDR1 and CDR2: WSHSY and SAAADI. In DNA, the CDR3 is TGCGCCAGCAGTCCCGGACTAGCGGCCTACGAGCAGTACTTC. Amino acids: CASSPGLAAYEQYF.

The chain couples TRBV6-1 to TRBJ1-5, with D unclear. The germline V gene has CDR1 MNHNS and CDR2 SASEGT. The CDR3 is 14 amino acids. V was clipped by 1 base and J by 5 bases, with 9 bases between them. Here the CDR3 reads CASSEDSLDQPQHF. Written as DNA, the CDR3 is TGTGCCAGCAGTGAAGACAGCCTAGATCAGCCCCAGCATTTT.

The rearrangement uses TRBV19 and TRBJ2-1; no firm D call. Trimming shortened V by 3 bases and J by 10 bases, and 10 bases separated the two germline ends. Germline V gene sequence: CDR1 LNHDA, CDR2 SQIVND (reference sequence). The CDR3 has 12 residues. Here the CDR3 DNA reads TGTGCCAGTAGTATGTCGAGAAGGGAGCAGTTCTTC. Its protein is CASSMSRREQFF.

This clone was seen just once. The V gene is TRBV7-9, the J gene TRBJ2-7; no reliable D call. CDR3 length: 12 amino acids. Per the germline V gene, CDR1 is SEHNR and CDR2 is FQNEAQ (reference sequence). V was cut by 5 bases and J by 4 bases, with 9 bases left in between. CDR3 residues: CASSDTSYEQYF. The CDR3 DNA follows: TGTGCCAGCAGCGATACCAGTTACGAGCAGTACTTC.

The chain combines TRBV6-1 with TRBJ1-1; D unclear. Between the trimmed V and J ends, which lost 4 bases and 7 bases, there was a span of 13 bases. CDR1 MNHNS and CDR2 SASEGT come from the germline V gene. The CDR3 contains 13 residues. The CDR3 spells CASSALTVLEAFF. The CDR3 bases are TGTGCCAGCAGTGCTCTGACCGTACTTGAAGCTTTCTTT.

The rearrangement joins TRBV27 to TRBJ1-5; TRBD1 is a possible D gene (5 bases). With 2 bases removed from V and 0 bases from J, the gap between germline ends came to 8 bases. Looked up from germline, CDR1 is MNHEY and CDR2 is SMNVEV (reference sequence). The CDR3 has 15 amino acids. The CDR3 bases are TGTGCCAGCAGTTTACAGGGTTATAGCAATCAGCCCCAGCATTTT. Its protein is CASSLQGYSNQPQHF.

This chain joins TRBV30 and TRBJ1-5; 8 bases map to TRBD1. V dropped 2 bases and J dropped 9; count of bases not matched to a gene: 6. The CDR3 consists of 13 residues. Germline V gene lookup returns CDR1 GTSNPN and CDR2 SVGIG (reference sequence). CDR3 sequence reads: CAWSPAGGMPQHF. Written as DNA, the CDR3 is TGTGCCTGGAGTCCGGCAGGGGGCATGCCCCAGCATTTT.

The genes are TRBV27 and TRBJ1-5; the match to TRBD1 covers 8 bases. J lost 4 bases, V lost 5 bases, and 1 base had no gene match. The germline gives CDR1 MNHEY, CDR2 SMNVEV (reference sequence). The CDR3 is made up of 13 amino acids. The CDR3 sequence is CASSRTGNQPQHF. The CDR3 bases are TGTGCCAGCAGTAGGACAGGGAATCAGCCCCAGCATTTT.

A single count supports this clone. This rearrangement joins TRBV13 to TRBJ2-3, with 7 bases that match TRBD2. Germline V gene lookup returns CDR1 PRHDT and CDR2 FYEKMQ (reference sequence). With 3 bases clipped from V and 1 base from J, the junction kept 22 bases outside the gene matches. The CDR3 spans 21 residues. Here the CDR3 DNA reads TGTGCCAGCAGCTTTCGGGGAGGTCCAACGAGCGGGACTCACCGCACAGATACGCAGTATTTT. Its protein product is CASSFRGGPTSGTHRTDTQYF.

The gene calls are TRBV9 and TRBJ1-2; 10 nucleotides match TRBD1. The V gene's germline CDR1 is SGDLS and CDR2 YYNGEE. V trimming: 4 bases; J trimming: 4 bases; junction bases outside the gene matches: 7. This CDR3 spans 15 amino acids. The CDR3 is CASSTVGTGAYGYTF. In nucleotides, the CDR3 is TGTGCCAGCAGCACGGTTGGGACAGGGGCCTATGGCTACACCTTC.

This chain connects TRBV18 to TRBJ2-1, with D possibly TRBD2 on 5 matching bases. Per the germline V gene, CDR1 is KGHSH and CDR2 is LQKENI. The CDR3 is 11 amino acids. The V end lost 8 bases, the J end lost 4 bases, and 6 bases lay between the germline ends. DNA for the CDR3: TGTGCCAGCGGGAGTTACAATGAGCAGTTCTTC. As protein: CASGSYNEQFF.